These T cell receptor beta chains were read from a single sample in a study of radiation and T cells in renal cell carcinoma. Assay: immunoSEQ multiplex PCR; the TCRdb copy retains only in-frame clones and omits some. The table lists about 14,000 clones, roughly 54% of them singletons, with 11% in the top ten. Sequencing used tumor tissue, obtained from a patient whose treatment was nephrectomy without radiotherapy. The origin of the receptors is a man aged 45-65 years with renal cell carcinoma. CDR3s include the opening cysteine and the closing phenylalanine or tryptophan. Fields, in order: V gene, clone size, J gene, D gene, CDR3 protein, CDR3 DNA. The D gene is left open where the match is weak. For some rows the clone size is stated as once, few or many, or as a class when expanded; others skip it.

TRBV5-5	-	TRBJ2-7	-	CASSLGYDRQQYF	TGTGCCAGCAGCTTGGGATACGATAGGCAGCAGTACTTC
TRBV5-1	-	TRBJ2-1	TRBD2	CASSFRLAGPGDEQFF	TGCGCCAGCAGCTTTCGGCTAGCGGGACCTGGGGATGAGCAGTTCTTC
TRBV7-9	-	TRBJ2-7	-	CASSSTRDEQYF	TGTGCCAGCAGCTCTACCAGGGACGAGCAGTACTTC
TRBV6-5	few	TRBJ1-5	TRBD1	CASCTGEGGQPQHF	TGTGCCAGCTGTACAGGGGAGGGCGGACAGCCCCAGCATTTT
TRBV2	medium-sized	TRBJ1-3	TRBD1	CASRAQGAGNTIYF	TGTGCCAGCAGGGCACAGGGGGCTGGAAACACCATATATTTT
TRBV27	-	TRBJ1-1	-	CASSLVVNTEAFF	TGTGCCAGCAGTTTAGTGGTGAACACTGAAGCTTTCTTT
TRBV9	-	TRBJ2-3	TRBD2	CASSVASGASTDTQYF	TGTGCCAGCAGCGTCGCTAGCGGAGCTAGCACAGATACGCAGTATTTT
TRBV9	few	TRBJ1-2	TRBD1	CASSDTGTGNYGYTF	TGTGCCAGCAGCGACACCGGGACAGGGAACTATGGCTACACCTTC
TRBV7-7	-	TRBJ2-2	-	CASSLGREGTGELFF	TGTGCCAGCAGCTTAGGCAGGGAAGGCACCGGGGAGCTGTTTTTT
TRBV27	-	TRBJ1-5	TRBD1	CASSPGQGSQPQHF	TGTGCCAGCAGTCCGGGACAGGGATCTCAGCCCCAGCATTTT
TRBV6-6	few	TRBJ2-7	-	CASSYSDTQGTYEQYF	TGTGCCAGCAGTTACTCTGACACCCAGGGAACCTACGAGCAGTACTTC
TRBV27	-	TRBJ2-3	-	CASSLYLGEGGTDTQYF	TGTGCCAGCAGTTTATATTTGGGAGAGGGGGGAACAGATACGCAGTATTTT
TRBV2	-	TRBJ2-5	-	CASSETWGETQYF	TGTGCCAGCAGTGAAACGTGGGGAGAGACCCAGTACTTC
TRBV15	-	TRBJ2-7	TRBD1	CATSTYRDRGDEQYF	TGTGCCACCAGCACCTACCGGGACAGGGGTGACGAGCAGTACTTC
TRBV10-3	-	TRBJ1-5	-	CASSYSRTGNQPQHF	TGTGCCAGCAGTTACTCGAGGACGGGGAATCAGCCCCAGCATTTT
TRBV4-1	-	TRBJ2-7	TRBD1	CASSHGTGREQYF	TGCGCCAGCAGCCACGGGACAGGGCGCGAGCAGTACTTC
TRBV5-1	-	TRBJ2-7	-	CASRYKWGYYEQYF	TGCGCCAGCAGATACAAGTGGGGGTACTACGAGCAGTACTTC
TRBV9	-	TRBJ2-3	TRBD2	CASSTRTSGGYTPTDTQYF	TGTGCCAGCAGCACCCGGACTAGCGGGGGGTATACCCCCACAGATACGCAGTATTTT
TRBV6-6	-	TRBJ1-2	-	CASSSGASHGYTF	TGTGCCAGCAGCTCCGGGGCCAGCCATGGCTACACCTTC
TRBV13	few	TRBJ2-7	-	CASTLAWGAHEQYF	TGTGCCAGCACCCTTGCATGGGGGGCCCACGAGCAGTACTTC
TRBV20-1	medium-sized	TRBJ2-5	TRBD2	CSPAGEETQYF	TGCAGTCCAGCGGGAGAGGAGACCCAGTACTTC
TRBV6-1	-	TRBJ1-1	-	CASKKQGKNTEAFF	TGTGCCAGCAAAAAACAGGGAAAGAACACTGAAGCTTTCTTT
TRBV11-1	-	TRBJ1-1	TRBD1	CASSSQGEAFF	TGTGCCAGCAGCTCACAGGGGGAAGCTTTCTTT
TRBV5-1	-	TRBJ2-3	TRBD1	CASSLGGTGGQDTQYF	TGCGCCAGCAGCTTGGGAGGGACAGGGGGCCAAGATACGCAGTATTTT
TRBV29-1	medium-sized	TRBJ1-3	-	CSVQSANTIYF	TGCAGCGTCCAAAGTGCAAACACCATATATTTT
TRBV19	medium-sized	TRBJ2-3	-	CASSIVGGDTQYF	TGTGCCAGTAGTATTGTAGGTGGAGATACGCAGTATTTT
TRBV7-9	-	TRBJ1-2	TRBD1	CASSALDRGRFGYTF	TGTGCCAGCAGCGCTCTCGACAGGGGGCGCTTTGGCTACACCTTC
TRBV19	-	TRBJ2-6	-	CASSGTGANVLTF	TGTGCCAGCTCAGGGACTGGGGCCAACGTCCTGACTTTC
TRBV19	-	TRBJ2-1	-	CASIKGGVGEQFF	TGTGCCAGTATAAAAGGGGGGGTCGGTGAGCAGTTCTTC
TRBV6-1	-	TRBJ1-5	-	CASSVYRDQPQHF	TGTGCCAGCAGTGTATACAGGGATCAGCCCCAGCATTTT
TRBV5-1	once	TRBJ2-7	-	CASSLSGTYEQYF	TGCGCCAGCAGCTTGTCGGGGACCTACGAGCAGTACTTC
TRBV10-3	-	TRBJ2-2	-	CAISDGDTGELFF	TGTGCCATCAGTGATGGGGACACCGGGGAGCTGTTTTTT
TRBV30	few	TRBJ2-7	TRBD1	CAWSAGQGGYEQYF	TGTGCCTGGAGTGCCGGACAGGGGGGCTACGAGCAGTACTTC
TRBV11-2	-	TRBJ2-7	TRBD1	CASSLDQGVTYEQYF	TGTGCCAGCAGCTTAGATCAGGGGGTAACCTACGAGCAGTACTTC
TRBV12-5	-	TRBJ2-1	-	CASGALSNEQFF	TGTGCTAGTGGGGCGCTATCGAATGAGCAGTTCTTC
TRBV14	-	TRBJ2-7	-	CASSPDTYEQYF	TGTGCCAGCAGCCCCGACACATACGAGCAGTACTTC
TRBV6-1	few	TRBJ1-5	TRBD1	CASSERTGGLQPQHF	TGTGCCAGCAGTGAAAGGACAGGGGGCTTGCAGCCCCAGCATTTT